This T cell receptor (beta chain) is from a study of cytomegalovirus exposure and HLA in healthy donors. Study-level findings and limits: Available immune exposure information covered CMV serostatus only. Using a false discovery rate of 0.05, a later analysis showed that 16,000 or so TCR beta sequences were associated with HLA alleles. Later genetic work tied a missense DCLRE1C variant to beta-chain V and J trimming.

In the PCR, 60 Vbeta and 13 Jbeta primers were used. The method was immunoSEQ multiplex PCR; TCRdb's version includes in-frame clones alone and lacks a portion of them. The profile covers about 160,000 clones, with 70% to 90% appearing a single time and nearly 2% taken by the ten largest. The CDR3 covers 14 residues. V was clipped by 3 bases and J by 8 bases, with 11 bases between them. Looked up from germline, CDR1 is MDHEN and CDR2 is SYDVKM. Comments on this clone: The target antigen is unknown.

The V and J genes are TRBV28 and TRBJ1-6, with D possibly being TRBD1 (5 bases). Sequenced sample: PBMCs. This TCR was sampled from a woman younger than 30 in good health and CMV-seronegative. The CDR3 nucleotides read TGTGCCAGCAGTTTTACAGGATTGGATTCACCCCTCCACTTT. Its translation: CASSFTGLDSPLHF.